This TCR beta chain was identified in a study of blood T cell repertoires in COVID-19. Study-level information: Acute-phase and convalescent COVID-19 samples originated in the United States, Italy and Spain. PBMCs, B-cell-depleted T cells, or T cells provided the cDNA or gDNA that made up the material.

Libraries were prepared by immunoSEQ multiplex PCR; TCRdb keeps only in-frame clonotypes and omits some of them. The sample holds over 150,000 clones, about nine tenths seen once. The CDR3 is 15 residues long. J lost 4 bases, V lost 8 bases, and 10 bases had no gene match. Germline V gene data show CDR1 as SGHRS and CDR2 as YFSETQ. The rearrangement links TRBV5-1 to TRBJ2-1; 9 bases line up with TRBD2. This receptor was obtained from a young man with acute or convalescent COVID-19. Material: peripheral blood. Here the CDR3 DNA reads TGCGCCAGTAACTCCGGGACTAGCTTTTACAATGAGCAGTTCTTC. Amino acid sequence: CASNSGTSFYNEQFF.